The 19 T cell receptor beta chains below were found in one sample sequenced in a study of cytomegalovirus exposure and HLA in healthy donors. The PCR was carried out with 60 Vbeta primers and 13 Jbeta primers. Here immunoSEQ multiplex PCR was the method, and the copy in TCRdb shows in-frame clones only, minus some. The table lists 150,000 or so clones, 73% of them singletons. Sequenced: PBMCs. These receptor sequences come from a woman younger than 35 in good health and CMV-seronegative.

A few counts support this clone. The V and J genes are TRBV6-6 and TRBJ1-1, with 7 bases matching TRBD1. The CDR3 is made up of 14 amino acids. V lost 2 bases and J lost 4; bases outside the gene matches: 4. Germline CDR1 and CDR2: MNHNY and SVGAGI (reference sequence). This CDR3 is CASSYNNRGTEAFF. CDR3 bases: TGTGCCAGCAGTTACAATAACAGGGGCACTGAAGCTTTCTTT.

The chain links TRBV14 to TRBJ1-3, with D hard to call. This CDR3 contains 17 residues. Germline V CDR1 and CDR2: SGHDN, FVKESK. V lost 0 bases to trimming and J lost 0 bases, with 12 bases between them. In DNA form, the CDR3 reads TGTGCCAGCAGCCAAGATTCCGCAGTCGTCTCTGGAAACACCATATATTTT. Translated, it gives CASSQDSAVVSGNTIYF.

As DNA, the CDR3 is TGCGCCAGCAGCGTACGGGGGGGCGGCACAGATACGCAGTATTTT. It codes for CASSVRGGGTDTQYF. The chain combines TRBV5-1 with TRBJ2-3, with 8 positions matching TRBD2. Per the germline V gene, CDR1 is SGHRS and CDR2 is YFSETQ. The CDR3 length is 15 residues. With 4 bases clipped from V and 1 base from J, the junction kept 5 bases outside the gene matches.

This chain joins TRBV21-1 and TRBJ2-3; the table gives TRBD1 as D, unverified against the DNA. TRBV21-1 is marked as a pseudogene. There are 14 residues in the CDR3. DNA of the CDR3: TGTGCCAGCAGCAAAGAATCCGTTGGTGGCAGGCAGTATTTT. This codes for CASSKESVGGRQYF.

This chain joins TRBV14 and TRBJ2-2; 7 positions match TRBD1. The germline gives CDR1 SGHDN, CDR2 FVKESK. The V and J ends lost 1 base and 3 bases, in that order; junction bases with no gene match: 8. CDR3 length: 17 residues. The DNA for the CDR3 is TGTGCCAGCAGCCAAGTCGGGACAGCGCGTGACACCGGGGAGCTGTTTTTT. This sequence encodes CASSQVGTARDTGELFF.

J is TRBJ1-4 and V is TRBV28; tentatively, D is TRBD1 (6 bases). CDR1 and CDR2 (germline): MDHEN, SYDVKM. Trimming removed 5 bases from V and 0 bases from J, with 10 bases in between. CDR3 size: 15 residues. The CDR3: CASSATGSTNEKLFF. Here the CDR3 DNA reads TGTGCCAGCAGTGCCACAGGGTCAACTAATGAAAAACTGTTTTTT.

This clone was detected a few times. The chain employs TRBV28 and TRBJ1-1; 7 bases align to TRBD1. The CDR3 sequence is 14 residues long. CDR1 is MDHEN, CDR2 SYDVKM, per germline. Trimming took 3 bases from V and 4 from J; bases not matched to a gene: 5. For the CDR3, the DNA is TGTGCCAGCAGTTTCGCTCCAGGGGGCACTGAAGCTTTCTTT. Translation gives CASSFAPGGTEAFF. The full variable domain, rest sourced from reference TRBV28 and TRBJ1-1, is DVKVTQSSRYLVKRTGEKVFLECVQDMDHENMFWYRQDPGLGLRLIYFSYDVKMKEKGDIPEGYSVSREKKERFSLILESASTNQTSMYLCASSFAPGGTEAFFGQGTRLTVV.

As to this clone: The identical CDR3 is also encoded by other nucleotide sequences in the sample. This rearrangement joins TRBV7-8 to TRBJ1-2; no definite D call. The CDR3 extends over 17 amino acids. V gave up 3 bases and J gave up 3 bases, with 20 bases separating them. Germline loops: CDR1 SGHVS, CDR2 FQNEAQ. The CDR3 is CASSLDYPGRVDYGYTF. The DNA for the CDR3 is TGTGCCAGCAGCTTGGACTACCCTGGCCGGGTAGACTATGGCTACACCTTC.

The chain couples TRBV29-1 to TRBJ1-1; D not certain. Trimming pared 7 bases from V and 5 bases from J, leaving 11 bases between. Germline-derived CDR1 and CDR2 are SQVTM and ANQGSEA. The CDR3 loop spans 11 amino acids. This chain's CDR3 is CSGAIETEAFF. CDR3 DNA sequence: TGCAGCGGAGCTATCGAAACTGAAGCTTTCTTT. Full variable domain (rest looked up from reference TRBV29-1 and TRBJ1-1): SAVISQKPSRDICQRGTSLTIQCQVDSQVTMMFWYRQQPGQSLTLIATANQGSEATYESGFVIDKFPISRPNLTFSTLTVSNMSPEDSSIYLCSGAIETEAFFGQGTRLTVV.

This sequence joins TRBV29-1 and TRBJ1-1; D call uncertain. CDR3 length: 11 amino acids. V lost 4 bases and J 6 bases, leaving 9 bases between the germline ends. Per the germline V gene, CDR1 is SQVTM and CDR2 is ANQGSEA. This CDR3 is CSVAAGSEAFF. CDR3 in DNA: TGCAGCGTTGCTGCAGGATCTGAAGCTTTCTTT. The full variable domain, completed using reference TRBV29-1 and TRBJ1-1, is SAVISQKPSRDICQRGTSLTIQCQVDSQVTMMFWYRQQPGQSLTLIATANQGSEATYESGFVIDKFPISRPNLTFSTLTVSNMSPEDSSIYLCSVAAGSEAFFGQGTRLTVV.

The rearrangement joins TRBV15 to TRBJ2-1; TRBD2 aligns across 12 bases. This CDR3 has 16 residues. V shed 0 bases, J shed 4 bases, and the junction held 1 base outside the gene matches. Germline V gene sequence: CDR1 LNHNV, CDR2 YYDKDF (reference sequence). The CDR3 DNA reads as TGTGCCACCAGCAGAGAAGGGACTAGCGGGTACAATGAGCAGTTCTTC. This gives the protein CATSREGTSGYNEQFF.

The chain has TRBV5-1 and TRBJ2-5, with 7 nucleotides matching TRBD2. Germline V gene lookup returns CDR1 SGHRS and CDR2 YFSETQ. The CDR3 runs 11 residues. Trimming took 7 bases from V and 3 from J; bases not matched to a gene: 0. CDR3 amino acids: CASLAEETQYF. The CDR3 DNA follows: TGCGCCAGCCTAGCGGAAGAGACCCAGTACTTC.

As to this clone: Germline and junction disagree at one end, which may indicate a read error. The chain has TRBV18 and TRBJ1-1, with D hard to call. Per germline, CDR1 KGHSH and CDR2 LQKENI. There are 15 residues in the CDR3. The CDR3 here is CASSPLGAENTEAFF. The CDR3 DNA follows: TGTGCCAGCTCACCACTGGGCGCAGAGAACACTGAGGCTTTCTTT.

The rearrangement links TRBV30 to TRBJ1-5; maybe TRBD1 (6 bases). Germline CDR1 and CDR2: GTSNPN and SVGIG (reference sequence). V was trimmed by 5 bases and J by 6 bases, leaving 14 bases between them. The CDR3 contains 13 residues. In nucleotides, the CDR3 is TGTGCCTGGGAAACAGGGAGAGCTCAGCCCCAGCATTTT. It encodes CAWETGRAQPQHF. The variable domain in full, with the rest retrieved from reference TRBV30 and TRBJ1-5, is SQTIHQWPATLVQPVGSPLSLECTVEGTSNPNLYWYRQAAGRGLQLLFYSVGIGQISSEVPQNLSASRPQDRQFILSSKKLLLSDSGFYLCAWETGRAQPQHFGDGTRLSIL.

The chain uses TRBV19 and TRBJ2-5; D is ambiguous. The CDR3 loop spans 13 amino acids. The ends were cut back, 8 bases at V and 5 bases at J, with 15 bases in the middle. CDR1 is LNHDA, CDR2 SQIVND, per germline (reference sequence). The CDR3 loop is CASSSTREETQYF. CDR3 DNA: TGTGCCAGTTCATCTACGAGAGAGGAGACCCAGTACTTC.

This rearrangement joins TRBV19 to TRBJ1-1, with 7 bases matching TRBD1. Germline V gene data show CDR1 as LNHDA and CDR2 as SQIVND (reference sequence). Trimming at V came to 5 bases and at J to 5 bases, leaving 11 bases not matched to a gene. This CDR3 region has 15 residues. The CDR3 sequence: CASSFSTGLATEAFF. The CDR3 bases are TGTGCCAGTAGTTTCTCGACAGGGTTGGCGACTGAAGCTTTCTTT.

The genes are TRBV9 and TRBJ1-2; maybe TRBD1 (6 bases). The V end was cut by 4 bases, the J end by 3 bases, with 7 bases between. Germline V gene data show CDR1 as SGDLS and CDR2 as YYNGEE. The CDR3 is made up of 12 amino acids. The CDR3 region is CASSKGDYGYTF. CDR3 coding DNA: TGTGCCAGCAGCAAGGGGGACTATGGCTACACCTTC.

DNA for the CDR3: TGTGCCAGCAGCGGGGGACTAGCGGGGGGAAAGTCCTACGAGCAGTACTTC. This gives the protein CASSGGLAGGKSYEQYF. The chain is built from TRBV5-4 and TRBJ2-7; 15 bases line up with TRBD2. V lost 4 bases and J lost 1; bases outside the gene matches: 6. This CDR3 region has 17 residues. The germline V gene has CDR1 SGHNT and CDR2 YYREEE (reference sequence).

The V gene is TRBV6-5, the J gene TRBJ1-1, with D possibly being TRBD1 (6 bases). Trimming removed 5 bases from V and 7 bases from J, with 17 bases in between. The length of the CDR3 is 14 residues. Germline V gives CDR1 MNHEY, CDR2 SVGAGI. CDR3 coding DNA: TGTGCCAGCAGTCACCGGGGGGCGCGTATTGAAGCTTTCTTT. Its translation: CASSHRGARIEAFF.